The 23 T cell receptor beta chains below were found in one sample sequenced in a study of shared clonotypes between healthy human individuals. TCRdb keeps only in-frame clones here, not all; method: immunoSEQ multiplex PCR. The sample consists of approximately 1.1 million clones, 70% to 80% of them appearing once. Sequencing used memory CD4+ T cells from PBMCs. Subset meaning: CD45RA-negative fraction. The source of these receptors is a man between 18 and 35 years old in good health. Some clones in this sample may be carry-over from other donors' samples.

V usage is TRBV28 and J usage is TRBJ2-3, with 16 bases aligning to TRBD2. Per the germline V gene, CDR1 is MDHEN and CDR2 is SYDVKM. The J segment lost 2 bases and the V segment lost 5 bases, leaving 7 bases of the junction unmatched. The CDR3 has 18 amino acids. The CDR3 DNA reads TGTGCCAGCAGTCCCCTGGGACTAGCGGGAGGGGTCACAGATACGCAGTATTTT. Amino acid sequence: CASSPLGLAGGVTDTQYF. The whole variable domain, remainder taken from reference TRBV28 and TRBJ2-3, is DVKVTQSSRYLVKRTGEKVFLECVQDMDHENMFWYRQDPGLGLRLIYFSYDVKMKEKGDIPEGYSVSREKKERFSLILESASTNQTSMYLCASSPLGLAGGVTDTQYFGPGTRLTVL.

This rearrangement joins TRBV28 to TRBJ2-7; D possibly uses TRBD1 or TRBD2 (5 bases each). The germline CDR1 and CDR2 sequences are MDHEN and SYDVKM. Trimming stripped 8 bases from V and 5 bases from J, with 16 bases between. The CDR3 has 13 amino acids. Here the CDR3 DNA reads TGTGCCAGCCAGGGACGCCCCGTCGACGAGCAGTACTTC. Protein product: CASQGRPVDEQYF.

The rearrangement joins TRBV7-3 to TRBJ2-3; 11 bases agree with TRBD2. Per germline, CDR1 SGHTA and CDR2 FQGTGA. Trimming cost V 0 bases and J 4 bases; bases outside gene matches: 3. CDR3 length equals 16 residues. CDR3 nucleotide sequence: TGTGCCAGCAGCTTAACGTTTAGCGGGAGGGCAGATACGCAGTATTTT. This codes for CASSLTFSGRADTQYF.

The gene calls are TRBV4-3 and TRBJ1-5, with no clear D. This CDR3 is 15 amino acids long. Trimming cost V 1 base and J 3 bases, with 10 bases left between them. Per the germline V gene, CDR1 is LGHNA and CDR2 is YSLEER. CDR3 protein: CASSQGGRLNQPQHF. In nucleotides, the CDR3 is TGCGCCAGCAGCCAAGGAGGACGGCTCAATCAGCCCCAGCATTTT.

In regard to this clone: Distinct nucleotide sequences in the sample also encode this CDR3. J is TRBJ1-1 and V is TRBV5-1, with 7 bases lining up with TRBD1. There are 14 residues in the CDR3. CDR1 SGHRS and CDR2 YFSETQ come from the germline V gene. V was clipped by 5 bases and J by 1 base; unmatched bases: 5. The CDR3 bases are TGCGCCAGCAGTACCGGACAGGCGAACACTGAAGCTTTCTTT. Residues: CASSTGQANTEAFF.

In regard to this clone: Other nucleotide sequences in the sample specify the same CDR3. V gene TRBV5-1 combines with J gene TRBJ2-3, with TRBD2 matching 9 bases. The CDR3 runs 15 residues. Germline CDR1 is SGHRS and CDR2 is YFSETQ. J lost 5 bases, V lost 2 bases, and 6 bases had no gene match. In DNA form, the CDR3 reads TGCGCCAGCAGCTTTAGCGGGAGCGGTGGAGATACGCAGTATTTT. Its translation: CASSFSGSGGDTQYF.

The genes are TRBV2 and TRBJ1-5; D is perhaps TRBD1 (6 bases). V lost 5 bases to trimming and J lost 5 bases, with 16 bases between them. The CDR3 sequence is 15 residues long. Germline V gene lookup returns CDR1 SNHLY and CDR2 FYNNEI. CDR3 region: CASSRDPGQYQPQHF. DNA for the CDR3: TGTGCCAGCAGTCGAGACCCTGGACAGTATCAGCCCCAGCATTTT.

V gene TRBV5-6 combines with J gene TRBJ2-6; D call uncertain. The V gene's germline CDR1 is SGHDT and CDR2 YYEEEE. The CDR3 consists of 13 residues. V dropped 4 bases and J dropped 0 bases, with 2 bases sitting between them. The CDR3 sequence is CASSISGANVLTF. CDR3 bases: TGTGCCAGCAGCATCTCTGGGGCCAACGTCCTGACTTTC.

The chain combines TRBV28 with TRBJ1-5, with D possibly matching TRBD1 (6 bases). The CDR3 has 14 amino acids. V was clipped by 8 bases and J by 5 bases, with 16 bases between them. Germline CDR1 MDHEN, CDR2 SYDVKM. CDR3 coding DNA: TGTGCCAGCGGGGGCCGTGCCTGGGATCAGCCCCAGCATTTT. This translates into CASGGRAWDQPQHF.

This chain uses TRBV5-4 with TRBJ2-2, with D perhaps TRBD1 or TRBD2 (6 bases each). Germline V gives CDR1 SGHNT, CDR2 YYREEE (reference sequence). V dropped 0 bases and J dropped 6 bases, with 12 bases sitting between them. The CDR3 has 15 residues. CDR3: CASSLDPGGAGELFF. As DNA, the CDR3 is TGTGCCAGCAGCTTGGATCCCGGGGGCGCCGGGGAGCTGTTTTTT.

Here the CDR3 reads CASSLLPGQGGYTF. The CDR3 bases are TGTGCCAGCAGCTTACTACCGGGACAGGGTGGCTACACCTTC. The chain couples TRBV11-1 to TRBJ1-2; 9 bases are a match to TRBD1. The V segment lost 2 bases and the J segment 7 bases; nucleotides outside the gene matches: 5. The CDR3 has 14 residues. Germline-derived CDR1 and CDR2 are SGHAT and FQDESV (reference sequence). The variable domain in full, with the rest retrieved from reference TRBV11-1 and TRBJ1-2, is EAEVAQSPRYKITEKSQAVAFWCDPISGHATLYWYRQILGQGPELLVQFQDESVVDDSQLPKDRFSAERLKGVDSTLKIQPAELGDSAMYLCASSLLPGQGGYTFGSGTRLTVV.

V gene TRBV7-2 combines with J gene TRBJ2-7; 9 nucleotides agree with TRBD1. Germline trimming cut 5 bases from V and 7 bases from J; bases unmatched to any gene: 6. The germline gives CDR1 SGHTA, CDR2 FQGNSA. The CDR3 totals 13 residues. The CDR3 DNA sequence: TGTGCCAGCAGCGTTCGACAGGGGGTGGAGCAGTACTTC. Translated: CASSVRQGVEQYF.

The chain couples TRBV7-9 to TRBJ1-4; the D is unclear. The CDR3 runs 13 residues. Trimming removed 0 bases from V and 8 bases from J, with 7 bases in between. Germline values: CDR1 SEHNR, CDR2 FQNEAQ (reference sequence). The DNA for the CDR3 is TGTGCCAGCAGCTTAGCGCAGTGGGAAAAACTGTTTTTT. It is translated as CASSLAQWEKLFF. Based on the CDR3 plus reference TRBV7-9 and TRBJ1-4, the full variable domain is DTGVSQNPRHKITKRGQNVTFRCDPISEHNRLYWYRQTLGQGPEFLTYFQNEAQLEKSRLLSDRFSAERPKGSFSTLEIQRTEQGDSAMYLCASSLAQWEKLFFGSGTQLSVL.

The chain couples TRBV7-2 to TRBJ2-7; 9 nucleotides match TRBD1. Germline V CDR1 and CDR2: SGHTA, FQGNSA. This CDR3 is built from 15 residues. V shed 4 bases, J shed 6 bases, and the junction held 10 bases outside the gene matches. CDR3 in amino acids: CASSSLGTGSGEQYF. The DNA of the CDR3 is TGTGCCAGCAGCTCCCTAGGGACAGGGTCCGGCGAGCAGTACTTC.

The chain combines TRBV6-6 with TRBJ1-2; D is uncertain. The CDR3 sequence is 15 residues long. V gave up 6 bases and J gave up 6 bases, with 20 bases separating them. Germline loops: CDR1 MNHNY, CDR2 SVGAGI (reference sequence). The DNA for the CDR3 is TGTGCCAGCAGGCGCCGGACCGACTCCGTCAATGGCTACACCTTC. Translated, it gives CASRRRTDSVNGYTF.

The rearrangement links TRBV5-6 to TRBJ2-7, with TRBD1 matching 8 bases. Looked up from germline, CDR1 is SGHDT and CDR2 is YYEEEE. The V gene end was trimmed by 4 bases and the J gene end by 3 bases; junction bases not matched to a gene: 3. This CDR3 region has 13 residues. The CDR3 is CASSPDRGYEQYF. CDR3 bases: TGTGCCAGCAGCCCCGACAGGGGCTACGAGCAGTACTTC.

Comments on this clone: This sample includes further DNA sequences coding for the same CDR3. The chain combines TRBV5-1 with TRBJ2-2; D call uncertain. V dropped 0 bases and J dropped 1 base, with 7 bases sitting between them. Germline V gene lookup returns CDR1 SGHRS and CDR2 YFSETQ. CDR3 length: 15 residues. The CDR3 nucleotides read TGCGCCAGCAGCTTGGTGGCAGGGAACACCGGGGAGCTGTTTTTT. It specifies CASSLVAGNTGELFF.

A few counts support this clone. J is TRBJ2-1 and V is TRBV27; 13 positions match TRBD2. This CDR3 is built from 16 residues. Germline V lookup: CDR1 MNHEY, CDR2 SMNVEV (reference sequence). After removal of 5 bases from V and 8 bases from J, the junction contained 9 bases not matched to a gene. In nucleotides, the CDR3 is TGTGCCAGCAGTATCTCCGGGACTAGCGGGACCCATGAGCAGTTCTTC. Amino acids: CASSISGTSGTHEQFF.

CDR3 bases: TGTGCCAGCTCACCGCGACTGCCGCCTAACGAGCAGTACTTC. It yields the protein CASSPRLPPNEQYF. The rearrangement links TRBV18 to TRBJ2-7; D is undetermined. The CDR3 is made up of 14 amino acids. V was cut by 3 bases and J by 5 bases, with 14 bases left in between. In germline, CDR1 is KGHSH, CDR2 LQKENI.

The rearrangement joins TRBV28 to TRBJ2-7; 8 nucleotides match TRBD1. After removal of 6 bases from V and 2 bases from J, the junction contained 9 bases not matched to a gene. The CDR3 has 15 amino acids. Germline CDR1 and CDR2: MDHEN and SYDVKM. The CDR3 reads CASRLHRGSPYEQYF. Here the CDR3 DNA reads TGTGCCAGCAGGCTTCACAGGGGGTCTCCCTACGAGCAGTACTTC.

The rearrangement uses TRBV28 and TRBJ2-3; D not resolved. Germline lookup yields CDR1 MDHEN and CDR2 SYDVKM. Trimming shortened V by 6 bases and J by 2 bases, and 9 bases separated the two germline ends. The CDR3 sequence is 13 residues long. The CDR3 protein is CASSPLHTDTQYF. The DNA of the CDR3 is TGTGCCAGCAGCCCTCTTCACACAGATACGCAGTATTTT.

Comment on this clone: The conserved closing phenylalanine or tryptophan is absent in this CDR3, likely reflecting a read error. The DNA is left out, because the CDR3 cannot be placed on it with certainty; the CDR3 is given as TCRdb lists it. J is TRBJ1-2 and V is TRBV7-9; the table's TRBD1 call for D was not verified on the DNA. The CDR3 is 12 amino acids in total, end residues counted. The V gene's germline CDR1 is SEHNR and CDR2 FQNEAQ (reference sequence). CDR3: CASSTSWDRKTL.

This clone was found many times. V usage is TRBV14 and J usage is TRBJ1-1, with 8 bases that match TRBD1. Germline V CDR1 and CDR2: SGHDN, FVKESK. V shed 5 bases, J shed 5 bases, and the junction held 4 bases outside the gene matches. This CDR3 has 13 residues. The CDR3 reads CASSAYRGTEAFF. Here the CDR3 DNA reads TGTGCCAGCAGCGCCTACAGGGGGACTGAAGCTTTCTTT.